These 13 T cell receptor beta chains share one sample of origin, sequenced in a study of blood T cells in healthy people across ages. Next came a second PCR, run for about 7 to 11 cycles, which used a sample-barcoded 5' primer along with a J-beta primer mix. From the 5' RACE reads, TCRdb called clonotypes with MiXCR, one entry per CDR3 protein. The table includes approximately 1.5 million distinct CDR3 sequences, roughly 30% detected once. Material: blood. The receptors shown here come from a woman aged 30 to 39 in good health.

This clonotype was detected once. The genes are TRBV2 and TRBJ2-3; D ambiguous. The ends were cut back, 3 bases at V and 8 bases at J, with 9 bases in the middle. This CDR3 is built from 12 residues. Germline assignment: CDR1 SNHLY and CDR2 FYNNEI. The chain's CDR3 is CASSEEKVTQYF. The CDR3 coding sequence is TGTGCCAGCAGTGAGGAGAAGGTTACGCAGTATTTT.

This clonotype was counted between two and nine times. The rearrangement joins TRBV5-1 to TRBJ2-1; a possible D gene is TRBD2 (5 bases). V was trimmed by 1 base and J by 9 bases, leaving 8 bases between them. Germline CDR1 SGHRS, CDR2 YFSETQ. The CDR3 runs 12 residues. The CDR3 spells CASSLSSPEQFF. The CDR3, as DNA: TGCGCCAGCAGCTTGTCTAGCCCTGAGCAGTTCTTC.

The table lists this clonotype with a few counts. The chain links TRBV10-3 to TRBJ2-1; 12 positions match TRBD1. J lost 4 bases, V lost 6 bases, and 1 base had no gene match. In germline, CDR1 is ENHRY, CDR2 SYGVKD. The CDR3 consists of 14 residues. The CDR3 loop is CAIRGQGAYNEQFF. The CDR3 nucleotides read TGTGCCATCAGGGGACAGGGGGCTTACAATGAGCAGTTCTTC.

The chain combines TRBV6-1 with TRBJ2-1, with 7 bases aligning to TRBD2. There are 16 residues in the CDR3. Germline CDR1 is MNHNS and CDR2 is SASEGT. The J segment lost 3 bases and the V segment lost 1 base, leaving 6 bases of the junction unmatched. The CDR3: CASSEDSGLDYNEQFF. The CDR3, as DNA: TGTGCCAGCAGTGAAGATAGCGGGTTAGACTACAATGAGCAGTTCTTC.

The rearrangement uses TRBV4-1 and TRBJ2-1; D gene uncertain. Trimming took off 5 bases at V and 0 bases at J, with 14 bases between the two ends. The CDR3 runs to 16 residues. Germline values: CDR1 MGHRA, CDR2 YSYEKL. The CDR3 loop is CASSSPTRSSYNEQFF. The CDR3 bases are TGCGCCAGCAGCTCACCCACCAGGAGCTCCTACAATGAGCAGTTCTTC.

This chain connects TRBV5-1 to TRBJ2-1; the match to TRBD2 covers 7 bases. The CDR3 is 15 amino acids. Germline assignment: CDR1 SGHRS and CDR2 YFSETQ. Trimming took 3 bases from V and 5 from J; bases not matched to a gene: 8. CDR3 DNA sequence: TGCGCCAGCAGCTCGGGGGGACTATCAAACAATGAGCAGTTCTTC. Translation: CASSSGGLSNNEQFF.

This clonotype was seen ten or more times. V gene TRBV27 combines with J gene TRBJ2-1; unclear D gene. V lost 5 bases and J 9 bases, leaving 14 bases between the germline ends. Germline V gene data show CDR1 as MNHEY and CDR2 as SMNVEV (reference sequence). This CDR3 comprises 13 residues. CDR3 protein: CASSATVEAEQFF. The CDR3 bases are TGTGCCAGCAGTGCCACGGTTGAGGCTGAGCAGTTCTTC.

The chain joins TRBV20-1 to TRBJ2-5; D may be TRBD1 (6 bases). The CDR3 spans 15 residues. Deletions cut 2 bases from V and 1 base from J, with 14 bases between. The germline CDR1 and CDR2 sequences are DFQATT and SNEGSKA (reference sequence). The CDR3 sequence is CSARRGSGIQETQYF. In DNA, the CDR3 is TGCAGTGCTAGAAGGGGGTCGGGGATCCAAGAGACCCAGTACTTC.

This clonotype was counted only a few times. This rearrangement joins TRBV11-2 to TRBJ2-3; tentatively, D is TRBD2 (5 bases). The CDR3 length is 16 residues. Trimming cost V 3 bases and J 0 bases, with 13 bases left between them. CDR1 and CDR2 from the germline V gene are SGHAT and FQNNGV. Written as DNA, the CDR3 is TGTGCCAGCAGCTTGCAAGGACTCACTAGCACAGATACGCAGTATTTT. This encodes CASSLQGLTSTDTQYF.

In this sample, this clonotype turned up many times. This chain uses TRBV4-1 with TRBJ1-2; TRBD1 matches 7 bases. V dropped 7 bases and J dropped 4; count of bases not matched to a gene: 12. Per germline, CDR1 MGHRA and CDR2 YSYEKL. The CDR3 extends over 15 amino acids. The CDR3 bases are TGCGCCAGCACCCCGACAGGGACCAACCTCTATGGCTACACCTTC. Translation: CASTPTGTNLYGYTF.

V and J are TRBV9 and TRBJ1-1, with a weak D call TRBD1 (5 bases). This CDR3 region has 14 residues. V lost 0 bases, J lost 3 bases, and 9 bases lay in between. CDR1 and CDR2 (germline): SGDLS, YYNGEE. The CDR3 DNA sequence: TGTGCCAGCAGCGTAGAGGGGATTCACACTGAAGCTTTCTTT. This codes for CASSVEGIHTEAFF.

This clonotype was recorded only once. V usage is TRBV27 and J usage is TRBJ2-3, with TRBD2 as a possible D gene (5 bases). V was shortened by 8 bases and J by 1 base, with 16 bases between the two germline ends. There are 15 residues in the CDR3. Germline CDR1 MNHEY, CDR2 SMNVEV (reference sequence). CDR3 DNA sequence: TGTGCCAGCGGTCCCTGGGGTAGCGGCACAGATACGCAGTATTTT. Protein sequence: CASGPWGSGTDTQYF.

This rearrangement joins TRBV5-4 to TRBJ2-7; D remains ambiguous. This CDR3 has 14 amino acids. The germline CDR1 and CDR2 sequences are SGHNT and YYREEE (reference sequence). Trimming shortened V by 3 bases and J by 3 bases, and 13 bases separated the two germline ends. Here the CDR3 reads CASSSATNLYEQYF. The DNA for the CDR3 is TGTGCCAGCAGCTCGGCCACAAATCTCTACGAGCAGTACTTC.